Listed below are T cell receptor beta chains from one sample, sequenced in a study of blood T cells in healthy people across ages. TCRdb reprocessed the 5' RACE reads via MiXCR and lists one record per CDR3 protein. This sample yields about 1.5 million distinct CDR3 sequences, of which approximately 43% are seen a single time; more than 4% belongs to the top ten. Sequences were obtained from blood. Receptor source: a woman between 18 and 29 years old in good health. Both conserved end residues are part of each CDR3. A D gene is named only where the DNA matches it firmly. Clone size is shown for a subset of rows, as once, few, many or a class of expanded clone.

d_gene	v_gene	abundance	j_gene	CDR3nt	CDR3aa
-	TRBV7-9	once	TRBJ1-1	TGTGCCAGCAGCTTGTTCGGAAAGGGTACTGAAGCTTTCTTT	CASSLFGKGTEAFF
-	TRBV9	many	TRBJ2-1	TGTGCCAGCAGCGTGTTCCCTACCAATGAGCAGTTCTTC	CASSVFPTNEQFF
TRBD1	TRBV20-1	few	TRBJ1-6	TGCAGTGCTAGCCTCGGGACAGGGGACTCACCCCTCCACTTT	CSASLGTGDSPLHF
TRBD2	TRBV7-9	few	TRBJ2-5	TGTGCCAGCAGCTTAGGACTAGCGGGAGCGCCGCAGTACTTC	CASSLGLAGAPQYF
TRBD1	TRBV27	-	TRBJ1-2	TGTGCCAGCAGTTCTCTCGCAGGGGGCGGCTATGGCTACACCTTC	CASSSLAGGGYGYTF
-	TRBV28	few	TRBJ1-1	TGTGCCAGCAGTTTCCCCAGGTGGAACACTGAAGCTTTCTTT	CASSFPRWNTEAFF
-	TRBV5-5	-	TRBJ1-1	TGTGCCAGCAGCTCCATAAACGGGGAAGGTACTGAAGCTTTCTTT	CASSSINGEGTEAFF
-	TRBV9	-	TRBJ2-3	TGTGCCAGCAGCGCAAAACGAACAGATACTCAGTATTTT	CASSAKRTDTQYF
-	TRBV9	-	TRBJ1-2	TGTGCCAGCAGCGTATCCCCGGCTAACTATGGCTACACCTTC	CASSVSPANYGYTF
-	TRBV5-1	-	TRBJ1-2	TGCGCCAGCAGCCGCCAGATGGGACGTCGGCTAGGCTATGGCTACACCTTC	CASSRQMGRRLGYGYTF
TRBD2	TRBV11-2	few	TRBJ2-1	TGTGCCAGCAGCCAAGCCTCACATACAGCGGGGGCGCACGAGATCTGGCTCAATGAGCAGTTCTTC	CASSQASHTAGAHEIWLNEQFF
-	TRBV18	few	TRBJ2-1	TGTGCCAGCGGAACCCCGGGTAATGAGCAGTTCTTC	CASGTPGNEQFF
-	TRBV4-3	few	TRBJ1-2	TGCGCCAGCAGCCAAGATACATTCGGGTCTAGGATGGATGGCTACACCTTC	CASSQDTFGSRMDGYTF
-	TRBV5-1	-	TRBJ2-2	TGCGCCAGCAGCCCGATGGCGGTCTTTTCCGGGGAGCTGTTTTTT	CASSPMAVFSGELFF
-	TRBV7-2	-	TRBJ2-1	TGTGCCAGCAGCTCCCATCCTAGCGTACAAGAGACCCAGTTCTTC	CASSSHPSVQETQFF
-	TRBV20-1	-	TRBJ1-4	TGCAGTGCTAGAGATCCCGGGACTTCCCCTGGGGGACTGTTTTTT	CSARDPGTSPGGLFF
TRBD2	TRBV4-3	-	TRBJ2-5	TGCGCCTGCAGCCAAGATCTGGGGCTAGCGGAAGAGACCCAGTACTTC	CACSQDLGLAEETQYF
-	TRBV20-1	-	TRBJ1-4	TGCAGTGCCACGGGTGGGGTGGCAACTAATGAAAAACTGTTTTTT	CSATGGVATNEKLFF
-	TRBV7-9	few	TRBJ1-1	TGTGCCAGCAGCTTAGTAACGGGCGTTGAAGCTTTCTTT	CASSLVTGVEAFF
TRBD1	TRBV2	few	TRBJ1-2	TGTGCCAGCAGTCAACAGGGGGCAGGTTATGGCTACACCTTC	CASSQQGAGYGYTF
-	TRBV5-6	-	TRBJ1-4	TGTGTCAGCAGCACGAGGGACGGAGAAAAAGGGGAAAAACTGTTTTTT	CVSSTRDGEKGEKLFF
-	TRBV4-3	once	TRBJ1-1	TGCGCCAGCAGCCAAGATCAGGGCGGGCTGAACACTGAAGCTTTCTTT	CASSQDQGGLNTEAFF
TRBD2	TRBV29-1	once	TRBJ2-1	TGCAGCGTTGAAGATCTTCATGGGACTAGCGGCCAAGAGACCCAGTTCTTC	CSVEDLHGTSGQETQFF
-	TRBV7-2	few	TRBJ2-2	TGTGCCAGCAGCTTAGTTCGGGGCACCGGGGAGCTGTTTTTT	CASSLVRGTGELFF
TRBD2	TRBV4-2	-	TRBJ2-1	TGCGCCAGCAGCCAAGGTCTGGGACTAGCGGGGACAGAGCAGTTCTTC	CASSQGLGLAGTEQFF
-	TRBV2	few	TRBJ2-1	TGTGCCAGCAGCCCTTCCCCCAGCTACAATGAGCAGTTCTTC	CASSPSPSYNEQFF
TRBD2	TRBV7-2	few	TRBJ2-4	TGTGCCAGCAGCCTTAGCGGGAGGGCGGGCAACATTCAGTACTTC	CASSLSGRAGNIQYF
-	TRBV24-1	-	TRBJ2-2	TGTGCCACCAGTGGGGATTACAAGGGGAAGAACACCGGGGAGCTGTTTTTT	CATSGDYKGKNTGELFF
TRBD2	TRBV11-2	once	TRBJ2-5	TGTGCCAGCACCAACGTAGCGGGGTTAAATGAGCAGTACTTC	CASTNVAGLNEQYF
-	TRBV29-1	few	TRBJ1-1	TGCAGCGTCGTAGGGAGAGCTGACACTGAAGCTTTCTTT	CSVVGRADTEAFF
-	TRBV4-1	-	TRBJ1-1	TGCGCCAGCAGCCAGGCCTCCATCGCGGACACTGAAGCTTTCTTT	CASSQASIADTEAFF
-	TRBV29-1	few	TRBJ2-7	TGCAGCGTTGTCTGGGCAGGGCGGGTGTACGAGCAGTACTTC	CSVVWAGRVYEQYF
-	TRBV9	once	TRBJ1-1	TGTGCCAGCAGCAAAAACTTCTATACAGGGACCACTGAAGCTTTCTTT	CASSKNFYTGTTEAFF
-	TRBV30	-	TRBJ1-5	TGTGCCTGGAGTAGTGGTAGCAATCAGCCCCAGCATTTT	CAWSSGSNQPQHF
-	TRBV28	-	TRBJ1-1	TGTGCCAGCAGTCCCCCATACCGGCCGAACACTGAAGCTTTCTTT	CASSPPYRPNTEAFF
TRBD2	TRBV3-1	-	TRBJ2-1	TGTGCCAGCAGCCAACAAGCGGGAGGGCCTCTTAATGAGCAGTTCTTC	CASSQQAGGPLNEQFF
-	TRBV24-1	once	TRBJ2-1	TGTGCCACCAGTGTCAAGGACGGGCAGTGGGATGAGCAGTTCTTC	CATSVKDGQWDEQFF
-	TRBV5-6	few	TRBJ2-1	TGTGCCAGCAGCGTGGGGGAATTCTACAATGAGCAGTTCTTC	CASSVGEFYNEQFF
TRBD1	TRBV7-8	few	TRBJ1-5	TGTGCCAGCAGCGTAGGGACAGGGGGATTTAATCAGCCCCAGCATTTT	CASSVGTGGFNQPQHF
-	TRBV5-1	-	TRBJ1-5	TGCGCCAGCGAAAAGGGGCGGTATCAGCCCCAGCATTTT	CASEKGRYQPQHF
TRBD1	TRBV27	-	TRBJ2-7	TGTGCCAGCAGTCAACCGGGACAGGCACTTGACGAGCAGTACTTC	CASSQPGQALDEQYF
TRBD1	TRBV2	few	TRBJ1-2	TGTGCCAGCAGTAATCAACAGGGGGCGGGAGGCTACACCTTC	CASSNQQGAGGYTF
TRBD1	TRBV6-5	few	TRBJ1-5	TGTGCCAGCAGTATGGACAGGGCCAGCAATCAGCCCCAGCATTTT	CASSMDRASNQPQHF
-	TRBV29-1	-	TRBJ2-4	TGCAGCGTTAGTGGAGGCAAAAACATTCAGTACTTC	CSVSGGKNIQYF
TRBD1	TRBV29-1	-	TRBJ2-3	TGCAGCGCCTACAGGGGGCGTATAGATACGCAGTATTTT	CSAYRGRIDTQYF
-	TRBV9	once	TRBJ2-2	TGTGCCAGCAGCGTAGGTGGACACCAGAACACCGGGGAGCTGTTTTTT	CASSVGGHQNTGELFF
-	TRBV28	few	TRBJ2-2	TGTGCCAGCAGCCCGGAGCTGGCCGGGGAGCTGTTTTTT	CASSPELAGELFF
-	TRBV28	-	TRBJ2-1	TGTGCCAGCAGTTTTTTGGGTAGCATTGTGGGATCCTACAGTGAGCAGTTCTTC	CASSFLGSIVGSYSEQFF
TRBD2	TRBV7-6	-	TRBJ2-1	TGTGCCAGCAGCGCCTTGACAGGGGCACTAGCGGGGGAGCAGTTCTTC	CASSALTGALAGEQFF
TRBD1	TRBV6-2/TRBV6-3	-	TRBJ1-6	TGTGCCAGCAGTTACCCGGGACAGGGGAATTCACCCCTCCACTTT	CASSYPGQGNSPLHF